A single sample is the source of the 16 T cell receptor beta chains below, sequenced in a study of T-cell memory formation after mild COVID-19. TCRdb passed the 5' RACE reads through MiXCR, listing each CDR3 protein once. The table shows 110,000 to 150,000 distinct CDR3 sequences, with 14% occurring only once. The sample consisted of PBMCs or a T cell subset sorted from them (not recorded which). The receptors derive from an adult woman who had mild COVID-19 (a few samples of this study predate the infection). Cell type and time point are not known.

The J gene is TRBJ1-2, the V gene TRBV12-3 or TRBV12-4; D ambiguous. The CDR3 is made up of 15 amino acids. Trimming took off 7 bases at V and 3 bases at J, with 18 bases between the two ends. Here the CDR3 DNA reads TGTGCCAGCACCCCTGGGAGAGGGAGGTACTATGGCTACACCTTC. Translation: CASTPGRGRYYGYTF.

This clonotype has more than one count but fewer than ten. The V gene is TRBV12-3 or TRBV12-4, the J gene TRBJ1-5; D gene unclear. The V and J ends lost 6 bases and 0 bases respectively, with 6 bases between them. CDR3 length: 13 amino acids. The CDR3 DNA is TGTGCCAGCAGGAATCATAGCAATCAGCCCCAGCATTTT. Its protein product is CASRNHSNQPQHF.

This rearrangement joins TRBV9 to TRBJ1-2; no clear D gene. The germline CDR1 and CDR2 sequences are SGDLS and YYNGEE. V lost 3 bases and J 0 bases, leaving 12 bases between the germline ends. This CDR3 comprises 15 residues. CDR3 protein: CASSDAEGSNYGYTF. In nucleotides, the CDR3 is TGTGCCAGCAGCGATGCAGAGGGTTCTAACTATGGCTACACCTTC.

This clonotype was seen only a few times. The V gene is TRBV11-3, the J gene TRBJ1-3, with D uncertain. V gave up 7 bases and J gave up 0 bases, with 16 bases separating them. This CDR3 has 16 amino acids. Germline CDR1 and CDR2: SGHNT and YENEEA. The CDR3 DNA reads TGTGCCAGCACCCTCAGGACGGTAACCTCTGGAAACACCATATATTTT. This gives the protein CASTLRTVTSGNTIYF.

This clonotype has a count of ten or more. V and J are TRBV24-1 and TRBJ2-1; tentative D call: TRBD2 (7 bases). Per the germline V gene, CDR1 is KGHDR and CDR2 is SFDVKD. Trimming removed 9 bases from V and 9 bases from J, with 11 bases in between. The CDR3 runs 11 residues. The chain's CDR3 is CATAGAGEQFF. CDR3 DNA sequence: TGTGCCACCGCGGGGGCAGGTGAGCAGTTCTTC.

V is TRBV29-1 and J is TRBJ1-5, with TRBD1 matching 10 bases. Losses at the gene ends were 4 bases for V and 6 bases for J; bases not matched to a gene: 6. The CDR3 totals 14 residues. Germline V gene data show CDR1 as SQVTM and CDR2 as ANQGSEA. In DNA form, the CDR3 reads TGCAGCGTTGGACAGGGGGCAGAGAGTCAGCCCCAGCATTTT. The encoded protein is CSVGQGAESQPQHF. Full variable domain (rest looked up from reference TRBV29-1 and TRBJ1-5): SAVISQKPSRDICQRGTSLTIQCQVDSQVTMMFWYRQQPGQSLTLIATANQGSEATYESGFVIDKFPISRPNLTFSTLTVSNMSPEDSSIYLCSVGQGAESQPQHFGDGTRLSIL.

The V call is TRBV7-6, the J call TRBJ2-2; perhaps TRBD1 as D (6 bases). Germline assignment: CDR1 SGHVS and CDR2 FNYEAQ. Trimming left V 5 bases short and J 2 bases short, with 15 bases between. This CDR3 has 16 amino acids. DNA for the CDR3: TGTGCCAGCAGCCTAAGTGGACAGTTCAACACCGGGGAGCTGTTTTTT. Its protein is CASSLSGQFNTGELFF.

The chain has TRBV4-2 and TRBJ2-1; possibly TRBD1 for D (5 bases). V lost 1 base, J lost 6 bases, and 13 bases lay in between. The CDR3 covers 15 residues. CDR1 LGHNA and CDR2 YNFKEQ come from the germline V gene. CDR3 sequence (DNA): TGTGCCAGCAGCCAAGGTCAGGGAAGGGGCAATGAGCAGTTCTTC. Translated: CASSQGQGRGNEQFF.

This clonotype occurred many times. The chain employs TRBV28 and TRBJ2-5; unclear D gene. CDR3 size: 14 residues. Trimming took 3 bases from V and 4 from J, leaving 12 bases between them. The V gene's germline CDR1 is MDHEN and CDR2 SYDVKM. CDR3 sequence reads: CASSFGQLSETQYF. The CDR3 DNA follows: TGTGCCAGCAGTTTTGGGCAGCTGTCAGAGACCCAGTACTTC.

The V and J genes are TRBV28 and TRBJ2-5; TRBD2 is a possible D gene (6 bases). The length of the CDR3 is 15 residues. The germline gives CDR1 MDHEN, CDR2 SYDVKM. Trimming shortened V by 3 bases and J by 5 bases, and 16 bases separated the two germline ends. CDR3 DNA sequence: TGTGCCAGCAGTTTGTCACTTAGCGGTGGGGAGACCCAGTACTTC. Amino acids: CASSLSLSGGETQYF.

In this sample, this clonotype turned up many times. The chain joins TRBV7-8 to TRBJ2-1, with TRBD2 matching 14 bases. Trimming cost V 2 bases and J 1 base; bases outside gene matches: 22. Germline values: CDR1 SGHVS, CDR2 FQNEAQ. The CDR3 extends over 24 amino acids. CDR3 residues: CASSLPTSGRDPERHLLSYNEQFF. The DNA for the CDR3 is TGTGCCAGCAGCTTACCGACTAGCGGGAGGGACCCTGAGCGCCATTTGTTGTCCTACAATGAGCAGTTCTTC.

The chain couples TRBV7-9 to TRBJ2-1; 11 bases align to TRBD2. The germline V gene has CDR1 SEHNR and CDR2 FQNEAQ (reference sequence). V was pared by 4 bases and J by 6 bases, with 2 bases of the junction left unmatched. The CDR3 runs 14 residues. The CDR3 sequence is CASSWLAGGNEQFF. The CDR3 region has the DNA TGTGCCAGCAGCTGGCTAGCGGGAGGCAATGAGCAGTTCTTC.

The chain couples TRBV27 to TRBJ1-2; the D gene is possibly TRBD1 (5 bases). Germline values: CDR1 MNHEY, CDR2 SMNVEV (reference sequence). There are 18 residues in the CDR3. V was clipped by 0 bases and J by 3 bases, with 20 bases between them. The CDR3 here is CASSLSGQGTRLDYGYTF. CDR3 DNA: TGTGCCAGCAGTTTATCGGGCCAGGGCACCCGACTAGACTATGGCTACACCTTC.

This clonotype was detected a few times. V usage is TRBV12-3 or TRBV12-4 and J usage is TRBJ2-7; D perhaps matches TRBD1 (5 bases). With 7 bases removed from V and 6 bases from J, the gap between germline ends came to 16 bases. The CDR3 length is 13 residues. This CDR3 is CASTDWGLGEQYF. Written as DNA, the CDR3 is TGTGCCAGCACTGACTGGGGCCTGGGCGAGCAGTACTTC.

CDR3 sequence (DNA): TGTGCCAGCAGCCAAGGGGGACAGGCCTACGAGCAGTACTTC. It encodes CASSQGGQAYEQYF. The chain combines TRBV4-2 with TRBJ2-7; 8 bases are a match to TRBD1. After removal of 1 base from V and 2 bases from J, the junction contained 1 base not matched to a gene. Germline V CDR1 and CDR2: LGHNA, YNFKEQ. CDR3 length: 14 amino acids.

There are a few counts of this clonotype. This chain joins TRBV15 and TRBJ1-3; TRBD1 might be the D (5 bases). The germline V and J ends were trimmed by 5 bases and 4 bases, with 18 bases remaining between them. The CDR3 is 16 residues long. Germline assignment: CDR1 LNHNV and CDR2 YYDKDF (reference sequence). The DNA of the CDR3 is TGTGCCACCAGCCGCTCGAATAAGGGGAGAGGAAACACCATATATTTT. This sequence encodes CATSRSNKGRGNTIYF.